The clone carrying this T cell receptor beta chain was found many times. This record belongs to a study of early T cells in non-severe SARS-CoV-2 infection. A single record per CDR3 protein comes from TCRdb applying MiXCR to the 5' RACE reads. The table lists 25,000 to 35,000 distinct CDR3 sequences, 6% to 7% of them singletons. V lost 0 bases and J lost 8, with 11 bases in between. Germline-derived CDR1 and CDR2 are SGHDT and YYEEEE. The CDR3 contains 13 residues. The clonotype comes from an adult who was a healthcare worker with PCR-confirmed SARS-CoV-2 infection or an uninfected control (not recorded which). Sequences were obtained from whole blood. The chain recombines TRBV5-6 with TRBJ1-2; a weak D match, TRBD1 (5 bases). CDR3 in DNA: TGTGCCAGCAGCTTGGGCAGGGAGAGAGGCTACACCTTC. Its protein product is CASSLGRERGYTF.